The present entry profiles one T cell receptor (beta chain) with its context. TCRdb ran MiXCR on the 5' RACE reads and lists one entry per CDR3 protein. This table has hundreds of thousands of distinct CDR3 sequences, 25% to 30% appearing once. V gave up 3 bases and J gave up 8 bases, with 14 bases separating them. CDR3 length equals 13 residues. Germline V gene data show CDR1 as SGHRS and CDR2 as YFSETQ. This sample stems from a study of T-cell memory formation after mild COVID-19. The chain recombines TRBV5-1 with TRBJ1-2; D remains unclear. This TCR was recovered from an adult woman who had mild COVID-19 (a few samples of this study predate the infection). Cell type and time point are not known. Sequenced input: PBMCs or a T cell subset sorted from them (not recorded which). CDR3 nucleotides: TGCGCCAGCAGCTGGACCGAAGGGTACGGCTACACCTTC. Amino acid sequence: CASSWTEGYGYTF.